The clone carrying this TCR beta chain was found a few times. This sample is part of a study of human T cells and chemical hapten exposure. Looking at the study overall: Per-sample variation in TCR yield stemmed mainly from small pooled library volume differences.

Unfractionated whole blood was the source of the extracted total RNA. The library labeled individual cDNA molecules by adding unique molecular identifiers to them. TCRdb processed the 5' RACE reads anew with MiXCR; each CDR3 protein has one entry. Of 110,000 to 150,000 distinct CDR3 sequences in the sample, roughly 4% are singletons; the top ten hold 1.3% to 1.5%. Germline V CDR1 and CDR2: LNHDA, SQIVND (reference sequence). Trimming shortened V by 5 bases and J by 0 bases, and 11 bases separated the two germline ends. This CDR3 spans 15 amino acids. J is TRBJ1-3 and V is TRBV19, with D possibly being TRBD1 (6 bases). This receptor was obtained from a female donor in good health. The CDR3 bases are TGTGCCAGTAGTCAGCAGGGGAGCTCTGGAAACACCATATATTTT. Residues: CASSQQGSSGNTIYF.